These T cell receptor beta chains were read from a single sample in a study of post-analysis software for immune sequencing data. TCRdb reanalysed the PCR reads using MiXCR and keeps one entry per CDR3 protein. The top ten hold about 1.8% of the sample, which has about 560,000 distinct CDR3 sequences, 44% seen once. The sequencing sample was made of blood. The origin of the receptors is a girl aged 10 to 17 with multiple sclerosis. The conserved cysteine and the conserved F or W are not part of the CDR3 here.

CDR3aa	v_gene	j_gene
SVEVGAEPKNIQY	TRBV29-1	TRBJ2-4
ASRGRGGGTDTQY	TRBV7-2	TRBJ2-3
ARQICHDEQF	TRBV9	TRBJ2-1
ASSERREYYGGYT	TRBV10-2	TRBJ1-2
ASSPEGLAGAYEQY	TRBV3-1	TRBJ2-7
ATSDHRGAGANVLT	TRBV24-1	TRBJ2-6
ASSESMGNKYNEQF	TRBV25-1	TRBJ2-1
ASSYGGETQY	TRBV6-6	TRBJ2-5
AISGKAIGQY	TRBV10-3	TRBJ2-7
ATSVSGLAGGEQF	TRBV24-1	TRBJ2-1
SARESSGRFEQY	TRBV20-1	TRBJ2-5
ASSLGGHGYGYT	TRBV5-1	TRBJ1-2
ASSYSGGSGWRQGPYGYT	TRBV6-5	TRBJ1-2
ASSLGGALGYT	TRBV12-3/TRBV12-4	TRBJ1-2
ASTTSTGGHYGYT	TRBV2	TRBJ1-2
ASSQPVAKNIQY	TRBV4-1	TRBJ2-4
ASSLKRAYEQY	TRBV11-1	-
ASRGILRATEAF	TRBV4-1	TRBJ1-1
ASKWAGGYNEQF	TRBV27	TRBJ2-1
ASSYGQGASYEQY	TRBV5-1	TRBJ2-7
ASSEPRQTTYEQY	TRBV6-1	TRBJ2-7
ASSSGDVGGTDTQY	TRBV12-3/TRBV12-4	TRBJ2-3
ASSLERGTASYNEQF	TRBV5-1	TRBJ2-1
ASPGKNEQF	TRBV7-9	TRBJ2-1
ASSSATGQNYGYT	TRBV12-3/TRBV12-4	TRBJ1-2
ASSPGQGSSGNTIY	TRBV7-9	TRBJ1-3